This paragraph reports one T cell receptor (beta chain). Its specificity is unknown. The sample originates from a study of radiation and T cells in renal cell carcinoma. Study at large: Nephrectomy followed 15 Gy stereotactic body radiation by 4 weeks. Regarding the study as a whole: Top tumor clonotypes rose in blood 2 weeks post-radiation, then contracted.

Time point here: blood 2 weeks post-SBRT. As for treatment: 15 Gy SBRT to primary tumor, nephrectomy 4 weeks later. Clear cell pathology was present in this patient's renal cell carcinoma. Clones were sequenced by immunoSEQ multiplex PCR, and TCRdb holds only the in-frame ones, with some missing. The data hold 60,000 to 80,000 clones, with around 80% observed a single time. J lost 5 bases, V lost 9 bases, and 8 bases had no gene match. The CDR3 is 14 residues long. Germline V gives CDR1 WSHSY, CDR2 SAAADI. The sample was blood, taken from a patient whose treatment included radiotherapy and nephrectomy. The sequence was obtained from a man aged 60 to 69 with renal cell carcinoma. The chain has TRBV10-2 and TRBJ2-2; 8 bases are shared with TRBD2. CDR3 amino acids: CASLSGRGTGELFF. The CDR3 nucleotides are TGCGCCAGTCTAAGCGGGAGAGGGACCGGGGAGCTGTTTTTT.